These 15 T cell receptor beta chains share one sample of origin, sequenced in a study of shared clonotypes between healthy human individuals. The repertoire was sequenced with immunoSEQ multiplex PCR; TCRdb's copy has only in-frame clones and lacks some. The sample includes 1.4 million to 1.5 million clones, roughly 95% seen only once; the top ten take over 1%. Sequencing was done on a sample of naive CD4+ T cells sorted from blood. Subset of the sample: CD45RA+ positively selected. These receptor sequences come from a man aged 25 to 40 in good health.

CDR3 residues: CASGSSGNTIYF. CDR3 coding DNA: TGTGCCAGCGGTAGCTCTGGAAACACCATATATTTT. The chain is built from TRBV11-2 and TRBJ1-3; D unclear. The germline V gene encodes CDR1 SGHAT and CDR2 FQNNGV. V was clipped by 8 bases and J by 0 bases, with 5 bases between them. This CDR3 has 12 amino acids.

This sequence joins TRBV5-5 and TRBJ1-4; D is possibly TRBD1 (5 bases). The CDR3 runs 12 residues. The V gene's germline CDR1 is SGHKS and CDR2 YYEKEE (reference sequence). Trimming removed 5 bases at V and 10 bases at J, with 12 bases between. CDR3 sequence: CASSPRGAKLFF. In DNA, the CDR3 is TGTGCCAGCAGTCCACGAGGGGCAAAACTGTTTTTT.

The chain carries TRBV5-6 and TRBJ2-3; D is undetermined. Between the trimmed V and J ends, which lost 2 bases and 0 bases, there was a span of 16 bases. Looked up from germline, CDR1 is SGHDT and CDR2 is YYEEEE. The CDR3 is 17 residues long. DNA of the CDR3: TGTGCCAGCAGCTTCCTAGGGCCGATCACTAGCACAGATACGCAGTATTTT. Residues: CASSFLGPITSTDTQYF.

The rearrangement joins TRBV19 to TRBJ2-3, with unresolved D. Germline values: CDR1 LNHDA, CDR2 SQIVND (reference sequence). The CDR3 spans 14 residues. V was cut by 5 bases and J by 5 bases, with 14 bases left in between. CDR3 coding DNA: TGTGCCAGTAGTCTCCGGGCGCCTCGAGATACGCAGTATTTT. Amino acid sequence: CASSLRAPRDTQYF.

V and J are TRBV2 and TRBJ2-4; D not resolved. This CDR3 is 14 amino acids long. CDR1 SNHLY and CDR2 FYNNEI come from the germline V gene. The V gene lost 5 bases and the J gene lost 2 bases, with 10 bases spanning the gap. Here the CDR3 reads CASSPVRSKNIQYF. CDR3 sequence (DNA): TGTGCCAGCAGTCCGGTAAGGTCCAAAAACATTCAGTACTTC.

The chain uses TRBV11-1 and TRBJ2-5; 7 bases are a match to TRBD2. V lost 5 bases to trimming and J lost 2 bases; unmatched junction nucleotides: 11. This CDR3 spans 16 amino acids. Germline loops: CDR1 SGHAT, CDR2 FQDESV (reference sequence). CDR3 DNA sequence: TGTGCCAGCAGCGTAGTGGGGGGGTCCCTTCAAGAGACCCAGTACTTC. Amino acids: CASSVVGGSLQETQYF.

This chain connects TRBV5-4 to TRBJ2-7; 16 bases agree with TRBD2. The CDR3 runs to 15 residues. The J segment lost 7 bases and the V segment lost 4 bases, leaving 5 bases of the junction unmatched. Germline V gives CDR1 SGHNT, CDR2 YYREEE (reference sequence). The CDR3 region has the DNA TGTGCCAGCAGCCCGGGACTAGCGGGAGGGAGGGAGCAGTACTTC. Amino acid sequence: CASSPGLAGGREQYF.

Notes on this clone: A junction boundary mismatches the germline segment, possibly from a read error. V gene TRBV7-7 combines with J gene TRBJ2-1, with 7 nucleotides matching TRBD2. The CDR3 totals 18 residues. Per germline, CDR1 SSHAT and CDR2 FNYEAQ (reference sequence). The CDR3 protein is CASSLSVAGPSSYNEQFF. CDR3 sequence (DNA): TGTGCTAGCAGCTTATCAGTAGCGGGCCCCAGCTCCTACAATGAGCAGTTCTTC.

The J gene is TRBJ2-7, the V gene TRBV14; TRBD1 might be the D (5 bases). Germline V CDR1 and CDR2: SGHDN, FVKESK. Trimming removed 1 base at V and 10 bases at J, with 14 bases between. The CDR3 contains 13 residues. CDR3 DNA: TGTGCCAGCAGCCAAGGAGCCCTACGGACACAGTACTTC. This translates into CASSQGALRTQYF.

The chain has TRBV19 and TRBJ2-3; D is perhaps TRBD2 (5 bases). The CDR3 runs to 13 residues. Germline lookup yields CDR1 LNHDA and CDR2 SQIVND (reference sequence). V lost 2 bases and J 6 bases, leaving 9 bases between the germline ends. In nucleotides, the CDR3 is TGTGCCAGTAGTATAATCGAGCGGGATACGCAGTATTTT. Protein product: CASSIIERDTQYF.

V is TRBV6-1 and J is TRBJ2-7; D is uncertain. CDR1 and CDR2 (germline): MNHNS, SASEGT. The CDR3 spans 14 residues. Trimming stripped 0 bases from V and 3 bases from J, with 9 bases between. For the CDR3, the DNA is TGTGCCAGCAGTGAAGCCGGTCCCTACTACGAGCAGTACTTC. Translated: CASSEAGPYYEQYF.

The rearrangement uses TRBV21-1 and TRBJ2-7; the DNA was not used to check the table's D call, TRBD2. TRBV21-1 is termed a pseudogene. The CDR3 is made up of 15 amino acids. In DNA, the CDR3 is TGTGCCAGCAGCAAAGCGCAGGGAGGCGCCTACGAGCAGTACTTC. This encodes CASSKAQGGAYEQYF.

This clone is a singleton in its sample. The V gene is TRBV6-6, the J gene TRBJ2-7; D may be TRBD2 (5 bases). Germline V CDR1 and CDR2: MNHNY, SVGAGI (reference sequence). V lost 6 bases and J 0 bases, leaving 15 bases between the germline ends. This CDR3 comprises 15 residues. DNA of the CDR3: TGTGCCAGCAGCCCCGGCGGACTGCCCTCCTACGAGCAGTACTTC. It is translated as CASSPGGLPSYEQYF.

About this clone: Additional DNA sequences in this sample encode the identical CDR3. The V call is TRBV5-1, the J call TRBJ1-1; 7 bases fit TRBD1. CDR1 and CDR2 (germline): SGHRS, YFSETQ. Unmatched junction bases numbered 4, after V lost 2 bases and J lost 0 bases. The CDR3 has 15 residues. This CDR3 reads CASSFSRGLNTEAFF. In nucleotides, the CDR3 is TGCGCCAGCAGCTTCAGCAGGGGGTTGAACACTGAAGCTTTCTTT.

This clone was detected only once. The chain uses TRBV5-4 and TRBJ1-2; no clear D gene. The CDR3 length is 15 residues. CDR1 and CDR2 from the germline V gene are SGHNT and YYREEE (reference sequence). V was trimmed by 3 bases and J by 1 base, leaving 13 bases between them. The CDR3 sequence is CASSSGGVGNYGYTF. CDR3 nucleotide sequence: TGTGCCAGCAGCTCGGGTGGAGTGGGTAACTATGGCTACACCTTC. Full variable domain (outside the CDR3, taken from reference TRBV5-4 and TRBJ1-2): ETGVTQSPTHLIKTRGQQVTLRCSSQSGHNTVSWYQQALGQGPQFIFQYYREEENGRGNFPPRFSGLQFPNYSSELNVNALELDDSALYLCASSSGGVGNYGYTFGSGTRLTVV.